The 27 T cell receptor beta chains below come from one sample, sequenced in a study of breast tumors, draining lymph nodes, adjacent tissues. The lymph nodes were axillary draining lymph nodes from breast cancer patients. MiXCR, applied by TCRdb to the multiplex PCR reads, yields one record per CDR3 protein. Seen here are approximately 210,000 distinct CDR3 sequences, about 32% observed once, and the top ten hold just over 1.4%. Sample: axillary lymph node tissue. The receptors were gathered from a female donor with breast cancer. Some clones in this sample may be carry-over from other donors' samples.

This clonotype was seen more than once but under ten times. V gene TRBV6-5 combines with J gene TRBJ1-2; TRBD1 might be the D (6 bases). This CDR3 spans 15 amino acids. V lost 4 bases to trimming and J lost 0 bases, with 12 bases between them. Germline lookup yields CDR1 MNHEY and CDR2 SVGAGI. The CDR3 spells CASSSPGQANYGYTF. The CDR3 region has the DNA TGTGCCAGCAGTTCGCCGGGACAAGCTAACTATGGCTACACCTTC.

This clonotype was recorded only once. Its ends do not fully match the called genes, so a read error is possible. The chain has TRBV6-6 and TRBJ1-3; tentatively, D is TRBD1 (5 bases). Germline V gives CDR1 MNHNY, CDR2 SVGAGI (reference sequence). The CDR3 is 15 residues long. DNA for the CDR3: TGTGCCGGCAGCCCTCTCGGCCAGGGCCTGGACACCATATACTTT. Translating gives CAGSPLGQGLDTIYF.

This clonotype was counted ten times or more. The gene calls are TRBV7-2 and TRBJ2-5; TRBD2 agrees at 16 bases. Germline V CDR1 and CDR2: SGHTA, FQGNSA. V shed 5 bases, J shed 5 bases, and the junction held 5 bases outside the gene matches. The CDR3 is 16 amino acids. The CDR3 coding sequence is TGTGCCAGCAGCCACGGGACTAGCGGGAGGGCGGAGACCCAGTACTTC. Translation: CASSHGTSGRAETQYF.

This clonotype was detected many times. The chain has TRBV24-1 and TRBJ1-1, with 9 bases fitting TRBD1. Germline CDR1 KGHDR, CDR2 SFDVKD. V dropped 5 bases and J dropped 0; count of bases not matched to a gene: 3. The length of the CDR3 is 15 residues. The CDR3 spells CATSGDRAMNTEAFF. The CDR3 region has the DNA TGTGCCACCAGTGGGGACAGGGCGATGAACACTGAAGCTTTCTTT.

The rearrangement links TRBV25-1 to TRBJ2-1; a possible D gene is TRBD2 (6 bases). The V and J ends lost 4 bases and 7 bases respectively, with 14 bases between them. CDR1 MGHDK and CDR2 SYGVNS come from the germline V gene. The CDR3 extends over 14 amino acids. For the CDR3, the DNA is TGTGCCAGCAGTGCTAGCGTAGGGAGAAATGAGCAGTTCTTC. Residues: CASSASVGRNEQFF.

In this sample, this clonotype turned up many times. The chain links TRBV30 to TRBJ2-2, with TRBD1 identical over 8 bases. Unmatched junction bases numbered 9, after V lost 2 bases and J lost 7 bases. The CDR3 is 15 amino acids. Germline loops: CDR1 GTSNPN, CDR2 SVGIG (reference sequence). Written as DNA, the CDR3 is TGTGCCTGGAGTAGGAGACAGGGGTTGGGCGGGGAGCTGTTTTTT. This sequence encodes CAWSRRQGLGGELFF.

This clonotype was recorded only once. The chain employs TRBV7-6 and TRBJ2-5; TRBD2 matches at 8 bases. The junction had 7 bases not matched to a gene; V was cut back by 5 bases and J by 5 bases. From germline, CDR1 is SGHVS and CDR2 FNYEAQ. The CDR3 runs 14 residues. Here the CDR3 reads CASSKGTRGETQYF. The DNA for the CDR3 is TGTGCCAGCAGCAAAGGGACTAGAGGGGAGACCCAGTACTTC.

This clonotype was seen ten or more times. The rearrangement uses TRBV4-1 and TRBJ2-5, with no clear D. The CDR3 extends over 15 amino acids. V was clipped by 4 bases and J by 4 bases, with 16 bases between them. In germline, CDR1 is MGHRA, CDR2 YSYEKL. CDR3: CASSLRVEYRETQYF. The CDR3 nucleotides are TGCGCCAGCAGCCTTCGGGTGGAGTACAGAGAGACCCAGTACTTC.

V is TRBV27 and J is TRBJ2-1, with D perhaps TRBD1 or TRBD2 (6 bases each). The CDR3 sequence is 15 residues long. Trimming stripped 1 base from V and 7 bases from J, with 14 bases between. The germline V gene has CDR1 MNHEY and CDR2 SMNVEV (reference sequence). The CDR3, as DNA: TGTGCCAGCAGTTTATGGGGGGCCAGGTCAAATGAGCAGTTCTTC. This sequence encodes CASSLWGARSNEQFF.

Details on this clonotype: At one of its ends the junction is not consistent with the germline gene, which may arise from a read error. The V call is TRBV6-2 or TRBV6-3, the J call TRBJ2-1; 10 bases match TRBD2. From germline, CDR1 is MNHEY and CDR2 SVGEGT. There are 15 residues in the CDR3. In nucleotides, the CDR3 is TGTGCCAGCAGTCCCCTCCTAGCGGGAGTTAATGGGCAGTTCTTC. Translating gives CASSPLLAGVNGQFF.

This clonotype was counted ten times or more. The V and J genes are TRBV28 and TRBJ1-5, with 9 bases that match TRBD1. The CDR3 extends over 17 amino acids. V gave up 8 bases and J gave up 2 bases; unmatched junction bases: 13. The germline V gene encodes CDR1 MDHEN and CDR2 SYDVKM. The CDR3 DNA reads TGTGCCAGCCAACCGGGACAGGGACTAGGGCGCAATCAGCCCCAGCATTTT. Its translation is CASQPGQGLGRNQPQHF.

This clonotype was counted many times. The chain links TRBV15 to TRBJ1-2; 9 bases match TRBD1. V gave up 0 bases and J gave up 6 bases; unmatched junction bases: 5. Germline V gene data show CDR1 as LNHNV and CDR2 as YYDKDF (reference sequence). This CDR3 is built from 15 residues. The CDR3 loop reads CATSRDPRTGDGYTF. For the CDR3, the DNA is TGTGCCACCAGCAGAGATCCTAGGACAGGGGATGGCTACACCTTC.

Points on this clonotype: A much larger clone differs by one base, so this may be a read error. The rearrangement links TRBV12-3 or TRBV12-4 to TRBJ2-1; 8 bases align to TRBD2. The CDR3 covers 16 residues. The CDR3 sequence is CASSVRAGATHNEQLF. Here the CDR3 DNA reads TGTGCCAGTTCCGTGAGAGCGGGGGCCACCCACAATGAGCAGCTCTTC.

This clonotype was counted many times. A read error is possible here, since a much larger clone lies one base away. This rearrangement joins TRBV20-1 to TRBJ1-2, with D maybe TRBD1 (5 bases). Germline V CDR1 and CDR2: DFQATT, SNEGSKA (reference sequence). This CDR3 is 12 amino acids long. The CDR3 protein is CSARAGTYGSTF. The CDR3 nucleotides read TGCAGTGCTAGAGCAGGGACCTATGGCTCCACCTTC.

This clonotype was counted at least ten times. The rearrangement links TRBV2 to TRBJ2-5; D is unclear. In germline, CDR1 is SNHLY, CDR2 FYNNEI. This CDR3 contains 13 residues. The V end was cut by 10 bases, the J end by 0 bases, with 12 bases between. The CDR3 DNA sequence: TGTGCCACCTCGAGACGGAACCAAGAGACCCAGTACTTC. Its translation is CATSRRNQETQYF.

This clonotype was detected ten times or more. This sequence joins TRBV20-1 and TRBJ2-3; 10 bases are a match to TRBD2. The CDR3 runs to 16 residues. The ends lost 2 bases at V and 5 bases at J; junction bases unmatched: 10. CDR1 is DFQATT, CDR2 SNEGSKA, per germline (reference sequence). CDR3 residues: CSARLISGRERDTQYF. CDR3 in DNA: TGCAGTGCTAGACTAATAAGCGGGAGGGAAAGAGATACGCAGTATTTT.

This clonotype was counted at least ten times. V is TRBV24-1 and J is TRBJ2-1; 8 bases map to TRBD2. Trimming removed 8 bases from V and 4 bases from J; junction bases left unmatched: 3. This CDR3 is 13 amino acids long. Per germline, CDR1 KGHDR and CDR2 SFDVKD. CDR3 in amino acids: CATMVAGYNEQFF. The CDR3 region has the DNA TGTGCCACCATGGTAGCGGGATACAATGAGCAGTTCTTC.

The chain recombines TRBV7-3 with TRBJ1-1; D unclear. Trimming shortened V by 2 bases and J by 5 bases, and 9 bases separated the two germline ends. Germline assignment: CDR1 SGHTA and CDR2 FQGTGA. CDR3 size: 13 residues. This CDR3 reads CASSLETRTEAFF. As DNA, the CDR3 is TGTGCCAGCAGCTTAGAAACCAGGACTGAAGCTTTCTTT. Using reference TRBV7-3 and TRBJ1-1 for the parts outside the CDR3, the full variable domain is GAGVSQTPSNKVTEKGKYVELRCDPISGHTALYWYRQSLGQGPEFLIYFQGTGAADDSGLPNDRFFAVRPEGSVSTLKIQRTERGDSAVYLCASSLETRTEAFFGQGTRLTVV.

The rearrangement uses TRBV12-3 or TRBV12-4 and TRBJ1-1, with a possible D match to TRBD1 (5 bases). V lost 3 bases and J 3 bases, leaving 11 bases between the germline ends. The CDR3 has 14 residues. The CDR3 DNA sequence: TGTGCCAGCAGTTTCAAGGGGCGGGACACTGAAGCTTTCTTT. The encoded protein is CASSFKGRDTEAFF.

In this sample, this clonotype turned up many times. The CDR3 is CASRSNSYEQYF. Written as DNA, the CDR3 is TGTGCCAGCCGGTCGAACTCCTACGAGCAGTACTTC. This chain connects TRBV3-1 to TRBJ2-7; no reliable D call. V shed 8 bases and J shed 0 bases, with 8 bases lying between them. Germline V gene data show CDR1 as LGHDT and CDR2 as YNNKEL (reference sequence). CDR3 length: 12 amino acids.

The table lists this clonotype with a few counts. The chain has TRBV5-1 and TRBJ1-1; TRBD1 is a possible D gene (6 bases). CDR1 and CDR2 from the germline V gene are SGHRS and YFSETQ. Trimming took off 4 bases at V and 1 base at J, with 14 bases between the two ends. The CDR3 runs to 15 residues. The CDR3 bases are TGCGCCAGCAGCCACCCCGGACAGCCGAACACTGAAGCTTTCTTT. Translating gives CASSHPGQPNTEAFF.

In DNA form, the CDR3 reads TGTGCCACCCGGACTCCACCGAACACTGAAGCTTTCTTT. Its translation: CATRTPPNTEAFF. The chain combines TRBV7-2 with TRBJ1-1; unclear D gene. This CDR3 spans 13 amino acids. Germline V gene sequence: CDR1 SGHTA, CDR2 FQGNSA. With 10 bases removed from V and 1 base from J, the gap between germline ends came to 13 bases.

For this clonotype: This clone may be a read error of a much larger clone one base away. The J gene is TRBJ1-2, the V gene TRBV20-1; no firm D call. Germline lookup yields CDR1 DFQATT and CDR2 SNEGSKA (reference sequence). This CDR3 has 13 amino acids. CDR3 region: CSARDEPNYAYTF. CDR3 bases: TGCAGTGCTAGAGATGAACCAAACTATGCCTACACCTTC.

Many counts were recorded for this clonotype. The chain couples TRBV28 to TRBJ2-7, with D unclear. Per germline, CDR1 MDHEN and CDR2 SYDVKM. Trimming removed 6 bases from V and 5 bases from J, with 14 bases in between. The CDR3 consists of 13 residues. For the CDR3, the DNA is TGTGCCAGCAGCTCCCTGATCCTCCACGAGCAGTACTTC. Its translation: CASSSLILHEQYF. The complete variable domain, with remaining parts taken from reference TRBV28 and TRBJ2-7, reads DVKVTQSSRYLVKRTGEKVFLECVQDMDHENMFWYRQDPGLGLRLIYFSYDVKMKEKGDIPEGYSVSREKKERFSLILESASTNQTSMYLCASSSLILHEQYFGPGTRLTVT.

The chain carries TRBV20-1 and TRBJ2-3; the D gene is possibly TRBD2 (6 bases). V was clipped by 3 bases and J by 11 bases, with 18 bases between them. CDR1 DFQATT and CDR2 SNEGSKA come from the germline V gene (reference sequence). The CDR3 runs to 13 residues. The CDR3 spells CSARYTDYNEQYF. CDR3 DNA sequence: TGCAGTGCTAGGTACACGGACTACAATGAGCAGTATTTT.

This clonotype was recorded at least ten times. The genes are TRBV19 and TRBJ1-4, with 7 bases matching TRBD1. Germline V gene sequence: CDR1 LNHDA, CDR2 SQIVND (reference sequence). J gave up 1 base and V 6 bases, and 8 bases lay outside the gene matches. The CDR3 runs 16 residues. For the CDR3, the DNA is TGTGCCAGTAGACAGGGGTGGCAGGGAACTAATGAAAAACTGTTTTTT. Protein product: CASRQGWQGTNEKLFF. The full variable domain, in which reference TRBV19 and TRBJ1-4 provide the parts outside the CDR3, is DGGITQSPKYLFRKEGQNVTLSCEQNLNHDAMYWYRQDPGQGLRLIYYSQIVNDFQKGDIAEGYSVSREKKESFPLTVTSAQKNPTAFYLCASRQGWQGTNEKLFFGSGTQLSVL.

The chain has TRBV20-1 and TRBJ1-6; the D is unclear. This CDR3 has 24 amino acids. V lost 4 bases to trimming and J lost 12 bases, with 49 bases between them. The germline V gene has CDR1 DFQATT and CDR2 SNEGSKA (reference sequence). In DNA, the CDR3 is TGCAGTGCTATTACCTCAGCGGGAGGGCCACAGTCGAGCAGTGCTTGGTTTCGGGGAGAACCCCTCCACTTT. As protein: CSAITSAGGPQSSSAWFRGEPLHF.